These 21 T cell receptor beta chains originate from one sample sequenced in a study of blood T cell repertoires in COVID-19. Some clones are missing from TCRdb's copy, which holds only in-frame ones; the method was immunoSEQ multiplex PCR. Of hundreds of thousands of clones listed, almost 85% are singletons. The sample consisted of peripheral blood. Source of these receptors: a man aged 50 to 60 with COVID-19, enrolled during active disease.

The CDR3 here is CASRNPTGAGGYTF. The DNA of the CDR3 is TGCGCCAGCAGAAACCCTACAGGGGCTGGGGGCTACACCTTC. The chain recombines TRBV23-1 with TRBJ1-2; 7 bases agree with TRBD1. TRBV23-1 is an open reading frame whose function is uncertain. The CDR3 covers 14 residues. The trim removed 6 bases at V and 8 bases at J, leaving 12 bases unmatched.

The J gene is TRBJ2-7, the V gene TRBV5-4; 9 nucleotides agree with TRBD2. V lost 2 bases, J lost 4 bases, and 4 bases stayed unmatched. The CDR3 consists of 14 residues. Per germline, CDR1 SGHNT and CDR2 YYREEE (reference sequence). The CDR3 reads CASSFRTSAYEQYF. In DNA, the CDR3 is TGTGCCAGCAGCTTCAGGACTAGCGCGTACGAGCAGTACTTC.

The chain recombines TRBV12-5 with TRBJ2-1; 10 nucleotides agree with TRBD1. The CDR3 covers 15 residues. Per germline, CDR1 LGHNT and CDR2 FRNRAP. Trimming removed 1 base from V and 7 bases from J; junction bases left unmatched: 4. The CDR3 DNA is TGTGCTAGTGGTTTGGGGACAGGGGGGGGAAATGAGCAGTTCTTC. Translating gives CASGLGTGGGNEQFF.

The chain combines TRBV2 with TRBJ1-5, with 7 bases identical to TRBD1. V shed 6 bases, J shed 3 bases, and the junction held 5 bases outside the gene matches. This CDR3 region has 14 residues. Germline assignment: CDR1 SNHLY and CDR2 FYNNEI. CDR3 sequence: CASRRDSINQPQHF. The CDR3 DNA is TGTGCCAGCAGGAGGGACAGCATCAATCAGCCCCAGCATTTT. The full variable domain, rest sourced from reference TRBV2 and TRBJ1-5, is EPEVTQTPSHQVTQMGQEVILRCVPISNHLYFYWYRQILGQKVEFLVSFYNNEISEKSEIFDDQFSVERPDGSNFTLKIRSTKLEDSAMYFCASRRDSINQPQHFGDGTRLSIL.

CDR3 protein: CASSLRAGGMMNTEAFF. The CDR3 DNA reads TGTGCCAGCAGCTTACGAGCAGGGGGAATGATGAACACTGAAGCTTTCTTT. The chain uses TRBV7-2 and TRBJ1-1, with 7 positions matching TRBD1. With V trimmed by 2 bases and J by 0 bases, 9 bases remained unmatched. The V gene's germline CDR1 is SGHTA and CDR2 FQGNSA. The CDR3 consists of 17 residues.

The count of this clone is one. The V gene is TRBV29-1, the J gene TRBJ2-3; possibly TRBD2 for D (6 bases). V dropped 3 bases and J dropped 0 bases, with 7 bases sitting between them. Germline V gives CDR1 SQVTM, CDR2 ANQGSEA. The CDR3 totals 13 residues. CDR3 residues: CSVEGLSTDTQYF. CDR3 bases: TGCAGCGTTGAGGGACTGAGCACAGATACGCAGTATTTT.

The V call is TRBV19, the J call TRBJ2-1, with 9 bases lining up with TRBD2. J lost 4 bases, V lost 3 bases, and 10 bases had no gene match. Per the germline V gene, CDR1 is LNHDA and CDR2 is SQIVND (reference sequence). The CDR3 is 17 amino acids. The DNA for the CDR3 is TGTGCCAGTAGTATGACTGGGGCGGGGGGGCCGTACAATGAGCAGTTCTTC. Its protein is CASSMTGAGGPYNEQFF.

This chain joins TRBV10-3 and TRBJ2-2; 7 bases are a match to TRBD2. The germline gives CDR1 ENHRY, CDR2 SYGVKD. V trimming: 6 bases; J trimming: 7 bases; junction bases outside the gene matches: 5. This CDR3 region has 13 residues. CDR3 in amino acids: CAISGGLSGELFF. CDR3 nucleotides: TGTGCCATCAGCGGGGGGTTGAGCGGGGAGCTGTTTTTT.

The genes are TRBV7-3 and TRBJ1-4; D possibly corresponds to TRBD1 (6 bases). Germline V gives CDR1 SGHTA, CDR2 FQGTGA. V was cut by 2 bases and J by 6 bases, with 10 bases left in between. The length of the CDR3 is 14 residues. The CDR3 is CASSLRPGDEKLFF. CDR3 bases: TGTGCCAGCAGCTTACGGCCAGGGGATGAAAAACTGTTTTTT.

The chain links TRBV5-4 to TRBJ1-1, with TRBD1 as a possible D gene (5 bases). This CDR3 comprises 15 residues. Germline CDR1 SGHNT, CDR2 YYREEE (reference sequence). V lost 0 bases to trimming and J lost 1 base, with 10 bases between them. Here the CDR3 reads CASSLGGGPNTEAFF. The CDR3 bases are TGTGCCAGCAGCTTGGGGGGGGGACCGAACACTGAAGCTTTCTTT.

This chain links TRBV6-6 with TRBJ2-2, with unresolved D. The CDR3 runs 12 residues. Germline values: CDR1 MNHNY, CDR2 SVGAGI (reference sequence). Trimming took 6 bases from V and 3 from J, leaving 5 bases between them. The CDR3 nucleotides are TGTGCCAGCAGACATTACACCGGGGAGCTGTTTTTT. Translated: CASRHYTGELFF.

CDR3 in amino acids: CSTADSYEQYF. The CDR3 DNA sequence: TGCAGTACCGCGGACTCCTACGAGCAGTACTTC. The chain has TRBV20-1 and TRBJ2-7; D unresolved. The germline V and J ends were trimmed by 8 bases and 0 bases, with 8 bases remaining between them. The CDR3 spans 11 residues. From germline, CDR1 is DFQATT and CDR2 SNEGSKA (reference sequence).

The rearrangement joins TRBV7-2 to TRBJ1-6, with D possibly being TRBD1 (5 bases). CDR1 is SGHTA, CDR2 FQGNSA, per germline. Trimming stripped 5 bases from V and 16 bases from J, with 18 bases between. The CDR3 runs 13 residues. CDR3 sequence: CASSPRPEGRLHF. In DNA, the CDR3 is TGTGCCAGCAGCCCGCGCCCGGAGGGGCGACTCCACTTT.

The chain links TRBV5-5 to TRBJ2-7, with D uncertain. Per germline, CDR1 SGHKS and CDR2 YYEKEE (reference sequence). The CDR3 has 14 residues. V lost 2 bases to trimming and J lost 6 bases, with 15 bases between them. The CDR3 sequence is CASSFGPGRFEQYF. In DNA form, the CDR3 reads TGTGCCAGCAGCTTTGGCCCCGGCAGGTTCGAGCAGTACTTC.

CDR3 sequence (DNA): TGTGCCAGCAGCTATGACATTGGCTATGGCTACACCTTC. Translation: CASSYDIGYGYTF. The chain has TRBV7-9 and TRBJ1-2, with D unclear. Trimming took 4 bases from V and 4 from J, leaving 10 bases between them. The germline CDR1 and CDR2 sequences are SEHNR and FQNEAQ (reference sequence). There are 13 residues in the CDR3.

The CDR3 region is CASSGAEVAKNIQYF. The CDR3 coding sequence is TGTGCCAGCAGTGGAGCTGAGGTAGCCAAAAACATTCAGTACTTC. The rearrangement uses TRBV6-1 and TRBJ2-4; D is ambiguous. V gave up 4 bases and J gave up 0 bases, with 10 bases separating them. CDR1 MNHNS and CDR2 SASEGT come from the germline V gene. This CDR3 has 15 amino acids.

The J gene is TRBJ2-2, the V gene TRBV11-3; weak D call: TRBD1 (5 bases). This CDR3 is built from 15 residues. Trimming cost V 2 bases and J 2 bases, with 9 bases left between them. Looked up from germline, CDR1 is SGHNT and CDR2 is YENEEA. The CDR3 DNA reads TGTGCCAGCAGCTTAAACAGGAAAAACACCGGGGAGCTGTTTTTT. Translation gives CASSLNRKNTGELFF.

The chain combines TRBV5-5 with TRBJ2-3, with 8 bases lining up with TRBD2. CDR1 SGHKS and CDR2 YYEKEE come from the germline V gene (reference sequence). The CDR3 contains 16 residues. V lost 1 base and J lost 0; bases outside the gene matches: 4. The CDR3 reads CASSLPVAGSTDTQYF. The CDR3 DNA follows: TGTGCCAGCAGCTTGCCAGTAGCGGGAAGCACAGATACGCAGTATTTT.

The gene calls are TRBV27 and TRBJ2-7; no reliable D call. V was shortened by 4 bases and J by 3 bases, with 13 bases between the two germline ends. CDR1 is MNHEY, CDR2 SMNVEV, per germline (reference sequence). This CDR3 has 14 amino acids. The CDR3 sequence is CASSSLGSNYEQYF. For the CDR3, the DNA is TGTGCCAGCAGTTCCTTGGGCAGCAACTACGAGCAGTACTTC.

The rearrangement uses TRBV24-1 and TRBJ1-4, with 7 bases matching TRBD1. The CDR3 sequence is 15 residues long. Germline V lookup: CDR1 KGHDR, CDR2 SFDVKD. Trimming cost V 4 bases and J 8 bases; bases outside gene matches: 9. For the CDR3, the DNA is TGTGCCACCAGTGAAAACAGGGGAGGAGGGGAAAAACTGTTTTTT. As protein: CATSENRGGGEKLFF.

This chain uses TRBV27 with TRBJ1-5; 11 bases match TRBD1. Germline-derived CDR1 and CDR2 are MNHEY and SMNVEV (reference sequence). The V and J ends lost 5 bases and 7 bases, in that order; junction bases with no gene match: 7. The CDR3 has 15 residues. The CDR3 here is CASSAGTGGNQPQHF. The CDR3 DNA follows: TGTGCCAGCAGTGCCGGGACAGGGGGAAACCAGCCCCAGCATTTT.